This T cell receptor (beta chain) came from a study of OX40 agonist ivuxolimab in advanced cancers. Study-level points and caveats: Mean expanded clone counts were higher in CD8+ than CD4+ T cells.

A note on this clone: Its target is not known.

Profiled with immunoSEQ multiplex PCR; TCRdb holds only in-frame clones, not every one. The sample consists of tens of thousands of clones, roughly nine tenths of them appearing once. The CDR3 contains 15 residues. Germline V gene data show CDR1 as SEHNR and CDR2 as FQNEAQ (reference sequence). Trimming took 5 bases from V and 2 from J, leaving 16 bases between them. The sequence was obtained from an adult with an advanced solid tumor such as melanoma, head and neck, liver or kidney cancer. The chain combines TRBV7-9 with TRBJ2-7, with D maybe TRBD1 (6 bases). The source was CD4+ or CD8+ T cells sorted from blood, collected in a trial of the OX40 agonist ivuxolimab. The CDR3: CASSQRQVPTYEQYF. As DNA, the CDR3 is TGTGCCAGCAGCCAAAGACAGGTTCCCACCTACGAGCAGTACTTC.